This T cell receptor beta chain was sequenced during a study of Graves' ophthalmopathy and Graves' hyperthyroidism. V lost 5 bases to trimming and J lost 7 bases; unmatched junction nucleotides: 18. Germline CDR1 is DFQATT and CDR2 is SNEGSKA (reference sequence). This CDR3 is built from 18 residues. Symptoms, serum thyroxine and TRAb, thyroid ultrasound, and orbital computed tomography formed the diagnostic basis. Study-wide findings and caveats: Ophthalmopathy was separated from stable hyperthyroidism by a 13-signature model with 87.88% sensitivity and around 81% specificity.

This clonotype turned up a few times. Antigen specificity is unknown. Amplification from RNA transcripts yielded the TCR beta CDR3 regions. Second-round multiplex PCR followed a first-round RT-PCR using HTBI primers. MiXCR, applied by TCRdb to the multiplex PCR reads, yields one record per CDR3 protein. The sample carries 1 million to 1.3 million distinct CDR3 sequences, roughly 35% recorded once. The J gene is TRBJ1-6, the V gene TRBV20-1; 9 bases map to TRBD1. Specimen: peripheral blood or thyroid tissue (not recorded which). The receptor's source is an adult man with Graves' hyperthyroidism. CDR3 amino acids: CSASYTQGAKIWNSPLHF. CDR3 nucleotide sequence: TGCAGTGCTTCTTACACACAGGGGGCGAAGATATGGAATTCACCCCTCCACTTT.